This TCR beta chain was recorded in a study of shared clonotypes between healthy human individuals. This clone was counted once. Antigen specificity is unknown. Using immunoSEQ multiplex PCR, the repertoire was profiled, and TCRdb retains in-frame clones only, with some absent. The table has about 1 million clones, around 74% seen once; the top ten hold roughly 1.4%. Study-wide points: Generation probabilities of non-shared clonotypes were lower (relative to those shared by all four donors). In having few donors, the study represented limited genetic and exposure-history diversity. Tissue TCR repertoires likely differ from these blood-only repertoires.

This CDR3 comprises 16 residues. Germline V CDR1 and CDR2: SGHRS, YFSETQ. V lost 0 bases, J lost 6 bases, and 9 bases stayed unmatched. V is TRBV5-1 and J is TRBJ1-2; TRBD1 matches 9 bases. The sequenced sample was memory CD4+ T cells sorted from blood. The subset denotes: CD45RA-negative fraction. This clonotype was sampled from a man between 18 and 35 years old in good health. CDR3 in DNA: TGCGCCAGCAGCTTGGCCGGAGCCCGGACAGGGGATGGCTACACCTTC. Its protein is CASSLAGARTGDGYTF. The variable domain in full, with the rest retrieved from reference TRBV5-1 and TRBJ1-2, is KAGVTQTPRYLIKTRGQQVTLSCSPISGHRSVSWYQQTPGQGLQFLFEYFSETQRNKGNFPGRFSGRQFSNSRSEMNVSTLELGDSALYLCASSLAGARTGDGYTFGSGTRLTVV.